The rows below give T cell receptor beta chains drawn from one sample of a study of shared clonotypes between healthy human individuals. Using immunoSEQ multiplex PCR, the repertoire was profiled, and TCRdb retains in-frame clones only, with some absent. The sample carries around 2.5 million clones, approximately 93% recorded once. The sequenced sample was naive CD4+ T cells from PBMCs. The receptor set was obtained from a man aged 18 to 30 in good health. Some clones in this sample may be carry-over from other donors' samples. CDR3s include the opening cysteine and the closing phenylalanine or tryptophan. A D gene is named only where the DNA matches it firmly. Rows may omit the clone size; those that give it use once, few, many or a size class.

D gene,clone size,J gene,V gene,CDR3 DNA,CDR3 protein
.,.,TRBJ2-7,TRBV20-1,TGCAGTGCTAGCCCTAAGGACGAGCAGTACTTC,CSASPKDEQYF
TRBD2,.,TRBJ2-5,TRBV7-2,TGTGCCAGCAGCCCGAGACTAGCTTTGGAGACCCAGTACTTC,CASSPRLALETQYF
.,.,TRBJ2-7,TRBV11-2,TGTGCCAGCAGCCGAGCCCCGGCCATCTACGAGCAGTACTTC,CASSRAPAIYEQYF
TRBD1,.,TRBJ1-2,TRBV5-1,TGCGCCAGCAGCTTGGTAGGGGGCGAAGACTATGGCTACACCTTC,CASSLVGGEDYGYTF
TRBD1,.,TRBJ1-1,TRBV7-2,TGTGCCAGCAGCAGCCGACAGGGCTCGAACACTGAAGCTTTCTTT,CASSSRQGSNTEAFF
.,.,TRBJ1-1,TRBV7-2,TGTGCCAGCTTCCCCGGCGGCCTGAACACTGAAGCTTTCTTT,CASFPGGLNTEAFF
.,.,TRBJ2-1,TRBV27,TGTGCCAGCAGTTTCGGCAGGGGAGGAGCGGGGAACCTCTACAATGAGCAGTTCTTC,CASSFGRGGAGNLYNEQFF
.,.,TRBJ2-3,TRBV5-1,TGCGCCAGCAGCTTCGGAGGGGCGAGAGATACGCAGTATTTT,CASSFGGARDTQYF
TRBD1,.,TRBJ2-1,TRBV19,TGTGCCAGTAGGAACACCGGGACAGCTATCTCCTACAATGAGCAGTTCTTC,CASRNTGTAISYNEQFF
.,.,TRBJ2-1,TRBV7-6,TGTGCCAGCAGCTTAAACTGGTTTGAGCAGTTCTTC,CASSLNWFEQFF
.,.,TRBJ2-3,TRBV30,TGTGCCTGGAAACAGGGCCCAGATACGCAGTATTTT,CAWKQGPDTQYF
.,once,TRBJ2-5,TRBV5-5,TGTGCCAGCAGCCTGGTCCAAGAGACCCAGTACTTC,CASSLVQETQYF
TRBD1,.,TRBJ2-1,TRBV4-3,TGCGCCAGCAGTAGGACAGGAAGCTCCTACAATGAGCAGTTCTTC,CASSRTGSSYNEQFF
.,.,TRBJ2-1,TRBV9,TGTGCCAGCACCCTCGGGCCCAACCCTGGCCGTGAGCAGTTCTTC,CASTLGPNPGREQFF
.,.,TRBJ2-6,TRBV19,TGTGCCAGTAGTAAGCGGAGAGCCCCCAACGTCCTGACTTTC,CASSKRRAPNVLTF
.,.,TRBJ1-6,TRBV30,TGTGCCTGTAGTACGTCAGCGACAAATTCACCCCTCCACTTT,CACSTSATNSPLHF
TRBD2,.,TRBJ2-3,TRBV2,TGTGCCAGCAGTGTACTAGCGAGAGATACGCAGTATTTT,CASSVLARDTQYF
.,.,TRBJ2-7,TRBV7-2,TGTGCCAGCAGCTTAAATCGGGACGAGCAGTACTTC,CASSLNRDEQYF
.,once,TRBJ2-7,TRBV11-2,TGTGCCAGCAGCTCCCTCCAGGACTACCTCTACGAGCAGTACTTC,CASSSLQDYLYEQYF
.,.,TRBJ2-7,TRBV5-5,TGTGCCAGCAGCCTTCTTATGGGGGTCGAGCAGTACTTC,CASSLLMGVEQYF
TRBD1,few,TRBJ2-1,TRBV6-5,TGTGCCAGCACCAGGGGGTTTCAATACAATGAGCAGTTCTTC,CASTRGFQYNEQFF
.,.,TRBJ2-7,TRBV4-3,TGCGCCAGCAGCCAAGGAGCCCACAGCTCCTACGAGCAGTACTTC,CASSQGAHSSYEQYF
.,.,TRBJ2-5,TRBV5-1,TGCGCCAGCAGCGGGAGGGGGGTCAGAGTCCCAGAGACCCAGTACTTC,CASSGRGVRVPETQYF
TRBD2,.,TRBJ2-3,TRBV5-5,TGTGCCAGCAGCTGGAGACTAGCGGGGGCCACAGATACGCAGTATTTT,CASSWRLAGATDTQYF
TRBD2,.,TRBJ2-1,TRBV4-2,TGTGCCAGCAGCCAAGAAAGCCCCGGTTCTCTGACTAGCGGGAAATACAATGAGCAGTTCTTC,CASSQESPGSLTSGKYNEQFF
TRBD1,.,TRBJ1-1,TRBV7-3,TGTGCCAGCAGCCACCGACAGGGAAGAGAAGCTTTCTTT,CASSHRQGREAFF
.,.,TRBJ2-1,TRBV28,TGTGCCGGAAGCCCCCCCGGAATACTAAACAATGAGCAGTTCTTC,CAGSPPGILNNEQFF
TRBD2,.,TRBJ2-7,TRBV9,TGTGCCAGCAGCGCGTCAGGGACTAGCGGCCCTTCGGGCGAGCAGTACTTC,CASSASGTSGPSGEQYF
TRBD1,.,TRBJ2-1,TRBV13,TGTGCCAGCAGCAGCCGGGACAGGGGGCCTGAGCAGTTCTTC,CASSSRDRGPEQFF
.,.,TRBJ2-1,TRBV27,TGTGCCAGCAGCGAAACAGGGGGCATAGCGGGAATCAATGAGCAGTTCTTC,CASSETGGIAGINEQFF
.,.,TRBJ1-6,TRBV6-6,TGTGCCAGCAGTTTAGGGGACTTTAATTCACCCCTCCACTTT,CASSLGDFNSPLHF
.,.,TRBJ2-3,TRBV6-1,TGTGCCAGCAGTGAATCGCACAGGGCAGATACGCAGTATTTT,CASSESHRADTQYF
.,.,TRBJ2-1,TRBV27,TGTGCCAGCACGAATACTCATTGGGGTTTAGATGAGCAGTTCTTC,CASTNTHWGLDEQFF
TRBD1,.,TRBJ2-1,TRBV9,TGTGCCAGCAGCGCAACAGGGGGCTCCTACAATGAGCAGTTCTTC,CASSATGGSYNEQFF
.,.,TRBJ1-1,TRBV11-2,TGTGCCAGCAGCTTTACCACTTCCTCTCGCTACACTGAAGCTTTCTTT,CASSFTTSSRYTEAFF
TRBD2,.,TRBJ2-2,TRBV5-1,TGCGCCAGCAGCTTGGCCGGGACTAGCGGAGACACCGGGGAGCTGTTTTTT,CASSLAGTSGDTGELFF